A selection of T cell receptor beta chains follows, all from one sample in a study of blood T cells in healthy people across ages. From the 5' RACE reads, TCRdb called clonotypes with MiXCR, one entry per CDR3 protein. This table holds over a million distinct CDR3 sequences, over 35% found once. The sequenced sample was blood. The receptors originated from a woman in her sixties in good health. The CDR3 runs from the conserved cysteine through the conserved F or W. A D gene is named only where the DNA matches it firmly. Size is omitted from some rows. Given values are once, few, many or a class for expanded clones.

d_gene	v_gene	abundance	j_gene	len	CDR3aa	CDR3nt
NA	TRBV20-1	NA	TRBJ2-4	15	CSASETAPAKNIQYF	TGCAGTGCTAGTGAGACCGCTCCAGCCAAAAACATTCAGTACTTC
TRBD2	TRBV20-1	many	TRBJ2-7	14	CSAEGRREGLEQYF	TGCAGTGCTGAGGGGCGGCGGGAGGGCCTCGAGCAGTACTTC
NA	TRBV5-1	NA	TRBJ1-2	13	CASSLREVDGYTF	TGCGCCAGCAGCTTGCGGGAGGTCGATGGCTACACCTTC
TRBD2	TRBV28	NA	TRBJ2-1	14	CASRPGGRVYEQFF	TGTGCCAGCCGGCCGGGCGGGAGGGTCTATGAGCAGTTCTTC
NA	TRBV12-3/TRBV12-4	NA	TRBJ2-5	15	CASGEYSQSQETQYF	TGTGCCAGCGGAGAGTATAGCCAGTCTCAAGAGACCCAGTACTTC
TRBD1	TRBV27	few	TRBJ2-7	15	CASSPLRDRTYEQYF	TGTGCCAGCAGTCCCTTGCGGGACAGGACTTACGAGCAGTACTTC
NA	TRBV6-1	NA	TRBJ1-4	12	CASNRANEKLFF	TGTGCCAGCAACAGGGCTAATGAAAAACTGTTTTTT
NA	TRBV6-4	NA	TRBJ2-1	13	CASSEKGEDEQFF	TGTGCCAGCAGTGAGAAGGGGGAAGATGAGCAGTTCTTC
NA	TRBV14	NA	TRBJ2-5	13	CASSQTMAGTQYF	TGTGCCAGCAGCCAAACCATGGCGGGAACCCAGTACTTC
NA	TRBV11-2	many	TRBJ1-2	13	CASSHGGGYGYTF	TGTGCCAGCAGCCACGGGGGAGGCTATGGCTACACCTTC
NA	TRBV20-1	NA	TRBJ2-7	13	CSARPGLDYEQYF	TGCAGTGCTAGACCGGGACTCGACTACGAGCAGTACTTC
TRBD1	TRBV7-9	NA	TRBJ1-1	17	CASSPKAGQGMNTEAFF	TGTGCCAGCAGCCCAAAGGCGGGACAGGGGATGAACACTGAAGCTTTCTTT
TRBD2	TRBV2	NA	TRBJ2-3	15	CASILEAGGPDTQYF	TGTGCCAGCATTCTGGAGGCGGGAGGGCCAGATACGCAGTATTTT
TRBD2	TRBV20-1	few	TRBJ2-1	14	CSAQADLNRGGQFF	TGCAGTGCCCAAGCGGACCTCAACCGGGGGGGGCAGTTCTTC
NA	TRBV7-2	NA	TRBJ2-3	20	CASSPPIRQASILLADTQYF	TGTGCCAGCAGCCCGCCTATACGCCAAGCTAGCATTCTGTTGGCAGATACGCAGTATTTT
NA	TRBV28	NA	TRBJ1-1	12	CASSLGQMKAFF	TGTGCCAGCAGTTTAGGGCAGATGAAAGCTTTCTTT
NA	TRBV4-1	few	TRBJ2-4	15	CASRTVGEIKNIQYF	TGCGCCAGCAGGACTGTGGGGGAGATAAAAAACATTCAGTACTTC
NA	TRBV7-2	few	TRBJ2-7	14	CASSLSPDRIEQYF	TGTGCCAGCAGCTTAAGCCCCGACAGGATCGAGCAGTACTTC
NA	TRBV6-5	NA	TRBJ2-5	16	CASSYSRALATQTQYF	TGTGCCAGCAGTTACTCTAGGGCGCTCGCTACTCAGACCCAGTACTTC
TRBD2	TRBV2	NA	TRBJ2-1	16	CASRRLAGVRYNEQFF	TGTGCCAGCCGCCGCCTAGCGGGAGTACGCTACAATGAGCAGTTCTTC
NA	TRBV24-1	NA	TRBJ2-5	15	CATSDLGPHGETQYF	TGTGCCACCAGTGATTTAGGGCCCCACGGGGAGACCCAGTACTTC
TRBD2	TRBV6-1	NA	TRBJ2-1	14	CASTLVAGYNEQFF	TGTGCCAGCACCCTCGTAGCGGGGTACAATGAGCAGTTCTTC
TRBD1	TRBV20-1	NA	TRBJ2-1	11	CSVGTGGDPFF	TGCAGTGTAGGGACAGGGGGTGATCCGTTCTTC
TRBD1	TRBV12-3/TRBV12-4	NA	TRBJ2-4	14	CASSRQGTKNIRYF	TGTGCCAGCAGTCGACAGGGGACCAAAAACATTCGGTACTTC
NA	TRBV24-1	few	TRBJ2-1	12	CATGGGRDEQFF	TGTGCCACAGGAGGGGGCCGGGATGAGCAGTTCTTC
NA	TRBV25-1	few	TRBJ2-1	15	CASSERRSLNHEQFF	TGTGCCAGCAGTGAAAGGAGGTCCCTGAACCATGAGCAGTTCTTC
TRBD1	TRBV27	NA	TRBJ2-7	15	CASTPGTGTPYEQYF	TGTGCCAGCACCCCAGGGACAGGGACGCCCTACGAGCAGTACTTC
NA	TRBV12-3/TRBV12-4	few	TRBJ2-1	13	CASSPPAYNEQFF	TGTGCCAGCAGTCCGCCGGCATACAATGAGCAGTTCTTC
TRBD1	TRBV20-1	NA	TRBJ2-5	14	CSASRTGGLKTQYF	TGCAGTGCTTCACGGACAGGGGGTTTGAAGACCCAGTACTTC
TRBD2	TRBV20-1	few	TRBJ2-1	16	CSAPTSGRVGYNEQFF	TGCAGTGCTCCGACTAGCGGGAGAGTGGGCTACAATGAGCAGTTCTTC
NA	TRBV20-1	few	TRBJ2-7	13	CSARAPQVQGQYF	TGCAGTGCTAGAGCTCCGCAGGTGCAGGGGCAGTACTTC
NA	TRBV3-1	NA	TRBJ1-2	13	CASSQGTAAGYTF	TGTGCCAGCAGCCAAGGTACGGCGGCGGGCTACACCTTC
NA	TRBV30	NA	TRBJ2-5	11	CAWRREETQYF	TGTGCCTGGAGGCGGGAAGAGACCCAGTACTTC
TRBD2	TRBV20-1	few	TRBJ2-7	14	CSARARASGGEQYF	TGCAGTGCTAGAGCCCGGGCTAGCGGAGGCGAGCAGTACTTC
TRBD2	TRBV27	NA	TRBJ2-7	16	CASSPQTSGPGGEQYF	TGTGCCAGCAGTCCCCAGACTAGCGGGCCAGGGGGCGAGCAGTACTTC
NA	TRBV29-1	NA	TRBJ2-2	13	CSVVRIRTGELFF	TGCAGCGTTGTCAGGATCCGCACCGGGGAGCTGTTTTTT
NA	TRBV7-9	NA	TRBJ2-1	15	CASSLGGRADNEQFF	TGTGCCAGCAGCTTAGGGGGGAGAGCCGACAATGAGCAGTTCTTC
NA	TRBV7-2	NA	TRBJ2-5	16	CASSLGVAFPHETQYF	TGTGCCAGCAGCTTAGGGGTAGCCTTCCCACATGAGACCCAGTACTTC
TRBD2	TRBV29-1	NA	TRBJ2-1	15	CSAQKMGGGYNEQFF	TGCAGCGCCCAGAAAATGGGGGGGGGTTACAATGAGCAGTTCTTC
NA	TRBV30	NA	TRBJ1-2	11	CAWSRDHGYTF	TGTGCCTGGAGCCGGGACCATGGCTACACCTTC
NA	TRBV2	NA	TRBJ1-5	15	CASKFGTRENQPQHF	TGTGCCAGCAAATTCGGGACAAGAGAGAATCAGCCCCAGCATTTT
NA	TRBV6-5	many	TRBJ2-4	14	CASSYGLARNIQYF	TGTGCCAGCAGTTACGGGCTAGCGAGAAACATTCAGTACTTC
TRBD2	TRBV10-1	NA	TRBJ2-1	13	CASSVRRREEQFF	TGCGCCAGCAGTGTTCGAAGGCGGGAGGAGCAGTTCTTC
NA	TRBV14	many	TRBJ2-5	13	CASSQDLRETQYF	TGTGCCAGCAGCCAAGATCTCCGGGAGACCCAGTACTTC
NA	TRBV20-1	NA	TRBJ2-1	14	CSARVTTKGGEQFF	TGCAGTGCTAGAGTAACTACAAAGGGCGGTGAGCAGTTCTTC
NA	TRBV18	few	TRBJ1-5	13	CASSRGAGQPQHF	TGTGCCAGCTCACGGGGTGCCGGTCAGCCCCAGCATTTT
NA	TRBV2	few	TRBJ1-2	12	CASSTSNYGYTF	TGTGCCAGCAGTACTTCTAACTATGGCTACACCTTC
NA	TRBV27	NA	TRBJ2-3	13	CASRSLGAEEQYF	TGTGCCAGCAGATCTCTCGGGGCAGAGGAGCAGTATTTT
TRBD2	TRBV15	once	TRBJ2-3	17	CATSGIYGGRMTDTQYF	TGTGCCACCAGCGGAATATATGGCGGGAGGATGACAGATACGCAGTATTTT
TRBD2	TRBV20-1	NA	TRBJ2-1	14	CSAPTSGTYNEQFF	TGCAGTGCTCCTACTAGCGGGACGTACAATGAGCAGTTCTTC
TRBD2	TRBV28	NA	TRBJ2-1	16	CASRRTSGSYYNEQFF	TGTGCCAGCAGACGGACTAGCGGGAGCTACTACAATGAGCAGTTCTTC